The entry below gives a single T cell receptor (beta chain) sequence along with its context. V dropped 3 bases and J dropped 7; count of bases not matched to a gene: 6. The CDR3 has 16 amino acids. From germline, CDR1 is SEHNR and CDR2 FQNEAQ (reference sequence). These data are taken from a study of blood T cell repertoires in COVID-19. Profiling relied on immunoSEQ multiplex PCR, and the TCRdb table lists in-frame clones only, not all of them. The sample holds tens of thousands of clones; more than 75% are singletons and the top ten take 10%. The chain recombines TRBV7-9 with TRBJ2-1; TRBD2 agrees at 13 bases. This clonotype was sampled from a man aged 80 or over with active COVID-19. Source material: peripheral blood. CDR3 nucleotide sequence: TGTGCCAGCAGCTTTGGACTAGCGGGAGTGGGGAATGAGCAGTTCTTC. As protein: CASSFGLAGVGNEQFF.